One and the same sample provided the 19 T cell receptor beta chains below, sequenced in a study of regulatory T cells in long-lasting Graves disease. According to the study, TCR beta libraries were built with iRepertoire HTBI primers and CDR3-region Arm-PCR. TCRdb reanalysed the multiplex PCR reads using MiXCR and keeps one entry per CDR3 protein. Of 300,000 to 400,000 distinct CDR3 sequences in the sample, around a fifth were seen once. The time point: persistent/refractory GD, antithyroid drugs over 5 years with positive TRAb. PBMC RNA served as the TCR library source. Specimen: peripheral blood mononuclear cells (PBMCs), collected when the disease was refractory, from a patient treated with antithyroid drugs. The source of these receptors is a female donor with Graves disease.

The chain carries TRBV7-9 and TRBJ1-2; D gene unclear. Germline CDR1 and CDR2: SEHNR and FQNEAQ (reference sequence). The CDR3 totals 12 residues. V dropped 0 bases and J dropped 12 bases, with 11 bases sitting between them. DNA of the CDR3: TGTGCCAGCAGCTTAGCCCACCCCTGGGACACCTTC. Protein sequence: CASSLAHPWDTF.

The table lists this clonotype with many counts. This chain links TRBV28 with TRBJ2-7; D might be TRBD1 (6 bases). The germline V gene encodes CDR1 MDHEN and CDR2 SYDVKM. The CDR3 spans 13 residues. Trimming removed 10 bases at V and 2 bases at J, with 15 bases between. The CDR3 region is CATHGQPPYEQYF. The DNA of the CDR3 is TGTGCCACCCACGGACAGCCCCCCTACGAGCAGTACTTC.

The chain uses TRBV30 and TRBJ1-5, with D tentatively TRBD1 (6 bases). Per the germline V gene, CDR1 is GTSNPN and CDR2 is SVGIG (reference sequence). CDR3 length: 15 residues. The germline V and J ends were trimmed by 0 bases and 5 bases, with 14 bases remaining between them. CDR3 loop: CAWSVRGAGHQPQHF. The CDR3 nucleotides are TGTGCCTGGAGTGTAAGGGGGGCCGGGCATCAGCCCCAGCATTTT.

This clonotype was detected only a few times. Without the conserved terminal phenylalanine or tryptophan, this CDR3 likely stems from a read error. The chain couples TRBV5-5 to TRBJ2-7; D unresolved. This CDR3 is built from 14 residues. Trimming stripped 4 bases from V and 0 bases from J, with 11 bases between. Germline CDR1 SGHKS, CDR2 YYEKEE (reference sequence). As DNA, the CDR3 is TGTGCCAGCAGCGGGCAGGTGGGCTCCTACGAGCAGTACCTC. This encodes CASSGQVGSYEQYL.

In its sample, this clonotype was seen a few times. This sequence joins TRBV28 and TRBJ2-1, with D possibly called TRBD1 or TRBD2 (6 bases each). Germline loops: CDR1 MDHEN, CDR2 SYDVKM. Trimming took 7 bases from V and 9 from J, leaving 25 bases between them. This CDR3 has 16 residues. Written as DNA, the CDR3 is TGTGCCAGCAACTCAAGACCGGGGGCTCTGATGGGTGAGCAGTTCTTC. Protein sequence: CASNSRPGALMGEQFF.

This chain uses TRBV10-3 with TRBJ1-1, with D possibly being TRBD1 (5 bases). CDR3 size: 13 residues. V was cut by 6 bases and J by 1 base, with 9 bases left in between. Germline V gene sequence: CDR1 ENHRY, CDR2 SYGVKD. The CDR3 here is CAIRVTENTEAFF. As DNA, the CDR3 is TGTGCCATCAGGGTGACAGAGAACACTGAAGCTTTCTTT.

This clonotype appeared many times. The chain carries TRBV11-2 and TRBJ1-2; the D gene is possibly TRBD1 (6 bases). V lost 2 bases, J lost 1 base, and 11 bases lay in between. The CDR3 totals 15 residues. Germline CDR1 SGHAT, CDR2 FQNNGV. CDR3 nucleotide sequence: TGTGCCAGCAGCTTACAACGGACAGATAACTATGGCTACACCTTC. It translates to CASSLQRTDNYGYTF.

The rearrangement joins TRBV6-1 to TRBJ1-5, with D possibly TRBD1 on 6 matching bases. V lost 6 bases and J 5 bases, leaving 17 bases between the germline ends. This CDR3 is built from 15 residues. Germline V gene lookup returns CDR1 MNHNS and CDR2 SASEGT. CDR3 loop: CASSLLWGQDQPQHF. The CDR3 bases are TGTGCCAGCAGCCTCCTATGGGGGCAGGATCAGCCCCAGCATTTT.

In its sample, this clonotype was seen a few times. The chain recombines TRBV27 with TRBJ1-1; D is undetermined. This CDR3 spans 14 amino acids. The germline V and J ends were trimmed by 5 bases and 8 bases, with 18 bases remaining between them. The germline V gene encodes CDR1 MNHEY and CDR2 SMNVEV (reference sequence). CDR3 sequence reads: CASSPRRGDLEAFF. The CDR3 coding sequence is TGTGCCAGCAGTCCACGTCGGGGTGACCTAGAAGCTTTCTTT.

This clonotype was seen many times. V gene TRBV7-3 combines with J gene TRBJ2-7; perhaps D is TRBD1 or TRBD2 (5 bases each). Germline V gives CDR1 SGHTA, CDR2 FQGTGA. V was clipped by 6 bases and J by 4 bases, with 13 bases between them. The CDR3 spans 13 residues. The DNA of the CDR3 is TGTGCCAGCAGTTACGGGGCGCGGTACGAGCAGTACTTC. As protein: CASSYGARYEQYF. The variable domain in full, with the rest retrieved from reference TRBV7-3 and TRBJ2-7, is GAGVSQTPSNKVTEKGKYVELRCDPISGHTALYWYRQSLGQGPEFLIYFQGTGAADDSGLPNDRFFAVRPEGSVSTLKIQRTERGDSAVYLCASSYGARYEQYFGPGTRLTVT.

On this clonotype: A read error may be the cause here, since a much bigger clone is one base away. Written as DNA, the CDR3 is TGTGCCAGCACCAATTTTAATCAGGGCTTGAGCTCTGGGGCCAACGTCCTGACTTTC. This sequence encodes CASTNFNQGLSSGANVLTF. The chain couples TRBV12-3 or TRBV12-4 to TRBJ2-6; D may be TRBD1 (5 bases). V was trimmed by 7 bases and J by 0 bases, leaving 22 bases between them. This CDR3 region has 19 residues.

The chain couples TRBV19 to TRBJ1-5; TRBD1 matches at 8 bases. The germline gives CDR1 LNHDA, CDR2 SQIVND (reference sequence). The CDR3 totals 16 residues. J lost 2 bases, V lost 5 bases, and 8 bases had no gene match. The CDR3 spells CASSPTDRVGNQPQHF. The DNA for the CDR3 is TGTGCCAGTAGTCCCACGGACAGGGTGGGCAATCAGCCCCAGCATTTT.

This clonotype was recorded many times. The V and J genes are TRBV28 and TRBJ1-2, with TRBD1 as a possible D gene (5 bases). CDR3 length: 15 residues. Trimming removed 3 bases at V and 5 bases at J, with 16 bases between. Germline-derived CDR1 and CDR2 are MDHEN and SYDVKM. The CDR3 DNA is TGTGCCAGCAGTTTTCCCACGGGGCGGAATTATGGCTACACCTTC. Translation gives CASSFPTGRNYGYTF.

This clonotype occurred many times. The chain combines TRBV12-3 or TRBV12-4 with TRBJ1-1; D is unresolved. The CDR3 is 14 residues long. The germline V and J ends were trimmed by 2 bases and 3 bases, with 10 bases remaining between them. The CDR3 DNA reads TGTGCCAGCAGTTTATTGTCGGGTCACACTGAAGCTTTCTTT. Its protein is CASSLLSGHTEAFF.

The V call is TRBV6-1, the J call TRBJ1-5; a weak D match, TRBD1 (5 bases). Trimming took off 6 bases at V and 2 bases at J, with 11 bases between the two ends. The V gene's germline CDR1 is MNHNS and CDR2 SASEGT. The CDR3 extends over 14 amino acids. This CDR3 is CASRRRVGNQPQHF. The CDR3 nucleotides are TGTGCCAGCAGGCGCAGGGTGGGCAATCAGCCCCAGCATTTT.

The gene calls are TRBV20-1 and TRBJ1-6, with D perhaps matching TRBD1 (5 bases). From germline, CDR1 is DFQATT and CDR2 SNEGSKA (reference sequence). V lost 4 bases and J lost 7, with 14 bases in between. This CDR3 has 14 residues. The CDR3 DNA follows: TGCAGTGCTACCGACTACAGGTTCAATTCACCCCTCCACTTT. Translated, it gives CSATDYRFNSPLHF.

This clonotype showed up many times. This chain connects TRBV7-2 to TRBJ1-1; 7 bases fit TRBD1. Germline CDR1 reads SGHTA; CDR2 reads FQGNSA. The CDR3 is 14 amino acids. V dropped 5 bases and J dropped 4; count of bases not matched to a gene: 7. The chain's CDR3 is CASSTPTGSTEAFF. DNA of the CDR3: TGTGCCAGCAGCACACCGACAGGGTCCACTGAAGCTTTCTTT.

This clonotype was picked up many times. The CDR3 nucleotides are TGTGCCATCAGTGAGGAGATACACAAGGATAGTTCCTACGAGCAGTACTTC. Protein sequence: CAISEEIHKDSSYEQYF. The chain employs TRBV10-3 and TRBJ2-7, with no clear D. The V gene's germline CDR1 is ENHRY and CDR2 SYGVKD. The CDR3 contains 17 residues. The V and J ends lost 2 bases and 1 base respectively, with 18 bases between them.

The CDR3 coding sequence is TGTGCCAGCAGACGATCCGGGACAGGCACAGATACGCAGTATTTT. Translation gives CASRRSGTGTDTQYF. The chain carries TRBV28 and TRBJ2-3; 7 bases are shared with TRBD1. Looked up from germline, CDR1 is MDHEN and CDR2 is SYDVKM. This CDR3 spans 15 amino acids. Trimming removed 6 bases from V and 1 base from J; junction bases left unmatched: 7.